Shown below are 26 T cell receptor beta chains from a single sample sequenced in a study of blood T cell repertoires in COVID-19. Libraries were prepared by immunoSEQ multiplex PCR; TCRdb keeps only in-frame clonotypes and omits some of them. In the table there are 110,000 or so clones, 70% to 90% of which are singletons. Sample: peripheral blood. All receptors derive from a woman in her fifties or sixties with acute or convalescent COVID-19.

This clone was picked up a small number of times. The rearrangement links TRBV20-1 to TRBJ2-3; TRBD2 matches 9 bases. J was trimmed by 5 bases and V by 3 bases; bases with no gene match: 6. From germline, CDR1 is DFQATT and CDR2 SNEGSKA (reference sequence). The CDR3 is 14 amino acids. CDR3 sequence reads: CSASPSGIGDTQYF. Written as DNA, the CDR3 is TGCAGTGCTAGTCCTAGCGGGATAGGAGATACGCAGTATTTT.

This chain joins TRBV6-1 and TRBJ1-4, with TRBD1 matching 7 bases. V shed 1 base and J 0 bases; nucleotides not matched to a gene: 5. The CDR3 is made up of 17 amino acids. The germline V gene encodes CDR1 MNHNS and CDR2 SASEGT. CDR3 residues: CASSEEEGASTNEKLFF. The CDR3 nucleotides are TGTGCCAGCAGTGAAGAGGAGGGGGCTTCAACTAATGAAAAACTGTTTTTT.

This sequence joins TRBV28 and TRBJ1-5; weak D call: TRBD1 (6 bases). The CDR3 length is 13 residues. CDR1 is MDHEN and CDR2 is SYDVKM in the germline V gene. Trimming cost V 8 bases and J 7 bases, with 15 bases left between them. CDR3 coding DNA: TGTGCCAGCGATTACAGGGTGGACCAGCCCCAGCATTTT. This sequence encodes CASDYRVDQPQHF.

J is TRBJ1-1 and V is TRBV9, with D tentatively TRBD1 (6 bases). The CDR3 length is 14 residues. V was clipped by 1 base and J by 1 base, with 8 bases between them. Germline values: CDR1 SGDLS, CDR2 YYNGEE. The CDR3 nucleotides are TGTGCCAGCAGCGTATCGACAGGGAACACTGAAGCTTTCTTT. It yields the protein CASSVSTGNTEAFF.

The rearrangement links TRBV30 to TRBJ1-2; a weak D match, TRBD1 (6 bases). This CDR3 is built from 13 residues. CDR1 GTSNPN and CDR2 SVGIG come from the germline V gene (reference sequence). The V gene lost 3 bases and the J gene lost 2 bases, with 10 bases spanning the gap. The CDR3 nucleotides are TGTGCCTGGAGGCAGGACAGAAACTATGGCTACACCTTC. Its protein product is CAWRQDRNYGYTF.

V usage is TRBV12-5 and J usage is TRBJ2-1; possibly TRBD2 for D (5 bases). Germline V gene data show CDR1 as LGHNT and CDR2 as FRNRAP. Trimming pared 9 bases from V and 10 bases from J, leaving 22 bases between. The CDR3 has 14 residues. The chain's CDR3 is CASARTSGGNEQFF. Here the CDR3 DNA reads TGTGCTAGCGCCCGAACTAGTGGCGGTAACGAGCAGTTCTTC.

CDR3 in amino acids: CASAPRDRGNEQYF. The CDR3 nucleotides read TGTGCCAGCGCACCGAGGGACAGGGGCAACGAGCAGTACTTC. The genes are TRBV28 and TRBJ2-7; 10 bases match TRBD1. This CDR3 has 14 residues. The germline CDR1 and CDR2 sequences are MDHEN and SYDVKM. The ends lost 8 bases at V and 5 bases at J; junction bases unmatched: 9.

The rearrangement joins TRBV27 to TRBJ2-2; D may be TRBD2 (6 bases). V gave up 3 bases and J gave up 5 bases, with 13 bases separating them. The length of the CDR3 is 15 residues. CDR1 MNHEY and CDR2 SMNVEV come from the germline V gene (reference sequence). The CDR3 region has the DNA TGTGCCAGCAGTTTGGACCCCCGGGGGACCGGGGAGCTGTTTTTT. Translated: CASSLDPRGTGELFF.

The chain combines TRBV5-6 with TRBJ1-6; D is possibly TRBD1 (6 bases). The CDR3 is made up of 14 amino acids. V was shortened by 2 bases and J by 10 bases, with 13 bases between the two germline ends. Germline V gene sequence: CDR1 SGHDT, CDR2 YYEEEE. The DNA of the CDR3 is TGTGCCAGCAGCTTACAGTCAAGGGGGTCACCCCTCCACTTT. Protein: CASSLQSRGSPLHF.

The genes are TRBV19 and TRBJ1-4, with D uncertain. CDR3 size: 13 residues. Trimming left V 5 bases short and J 5 bases short, with 9 bases between. Germline loops: CDR1 LNHDA, CDR2 SQIVND (reference sequence). CDR3 coding DNA: TGTGCCAGTAGTGGGTTAGCGAATGAAAAACTGTTTTTT. Translated, it gives CASSGLANEKLFF.

V usage is TRBV10-3 and J usage is TRBJ1-1; D perhaps matches TRBD1 (6 bases). CDR1 ENHRY and CDR2 SYGVKD come from the germline V gene. Trimming removed 3 bases at V and 10 bases at J, with 18 bases between. This CDR3 spans 14 amino acids. CDR3 nucleotide sequence: TGTGCCATCAGTGAAACCGGGACACTTAGTGGAGCTTTCTTT. Translation: CAISETGTLSGAFF.

This clone was seen once. This rearrangement joins TRBV7-9 to TRBJ1-2; the D is unclear. The germline CDR1 and CDR2 sequences are SEHNR and FQNEAQ (reference sequence). The CDR3 sequence is 13 residues long. Trimming shortened V by 4 bases and J by 0 bases, and 6 bases separated the two germline ends. The CDR3 DNA follows: TGTGCCAGCAGCTACACAACTAACTATGGCTACACCTTC. Translation gives CASSYTTNYGYTF.

The V gene is TRBV7-9, the J gene TRBJ2-1; 7 nucleotides line up with TRBD2. The CDR3 is made up of 14 amino acids. CDR1 is SEHNR and CDR2 is FQNEAQ in the germline V gene (reference sequence). Unmatched junction bases numbered 5, after V lost 4 bases and J lost 5 bases. DNA of the CDR3: TGTGCCAGCAGCTCGGGACTACCAAACAATGAGCAGTTCTTC. This translates into CASSSGLPNNEQFF.

The CDR3 DNA is TGTGCCAGCAGCCCCCGAAGGGGCAAAGAGACCCAGTACTTC. Its translation: CASSPRRGKETQYF. The chain recombines TRBV7-2 with TRBJ2-5; maybe TRBD1 (5 bases). The germline V gene encodes CDR1 SGHTA and CDR2 FQGNSA. V was pared by 5 bases and J by 3 bases, with 13 bases between. The CDR3 covers 14 residues.

V usage is TRBV7-2 and J usage is TRBJ2-1; D is undetermined. The CDR3 is 12 residues long. V dropped 5 bases and J dropped 10 bases, with 12 bases sitting between them. CDR1 is SGHTA, CDR2 FQGNSA, per germline. The CDR3 bases are TGTGCCAGCAGCCCTACCTACTACGAGCAGTTCTTC. It codes for CASSPTYYEQFF. Full variable domain (rest looked up from reference TRBV7-2 and TRBJ2-1): GAGVSQSPSNKVTEKGKDVELRCDPISGHTALYWYRQSLGQGLEFLIYFQGNSAPDKSGLPSDRFSAERTGGSVSTLTIQRTQQEDSAVYLCASSPTYYEQFFGPGTRLTVL.

V is TRBV4-1 and J is TRBJ1-1; perhaps TRBD1 as D (6 bases). Trimming took 1 base from V and 3 from J, leaving 15 bases between them. The germline V gene has CDR1 MGHRA and CDR2 YSYEKL. The length of the CDR3 is 16 residues. The CDR3 here is CASSQAIGRQDTEAFF. CDR3 DNA: TGCGCCAGCAGCCAAGCTATCGGGCGACAGGACACTGAAGCTTTCTTT.

This clone was detected once. CDR3 bases: TGTGCCACCAGTGACACCGCGGAGCCCCAGCATTTT. It yields the protein CATSDTAEPQHF. The genes are TRBV24-1 and TRBJ1-5, with D unresolved. Germline V gene sequence: CDR1 KGHDR, CDR2 SFDVKD. The length of the CDR3 is 12 residues. The V end lost 4 bases, the J end lost 8 bases, and 8 bases lay between the germline ends.

CDR3 protein: CASSERYRSYEQYF. The CDR3 coding sequence is TGTGCCAGCAGTGAAAGGTACAGGTCCTACGAGCAGTACTTC. The chain joins TRBV6-1 to TRBJ2-7, with D maybe TRBD1 (5 bases). Per germline, CDR1 MNHNS and CDR2 SASEGT. V was trimmed by 2 bases and J by 1 base, leaving 9 bases between them. The CDR3 has 14 residues.

The chain couples TRBV6-2 or TRBV6-3 to TRBJ1-1; 7 bases are a match to TRBD1. The germline V gene encodes CDR1 MNHEY and CDR2 SVGEGT. Unmatched junction bases numbered 14, after V lost 2 bases and J lost 5 bases. The CDR3 runs 17 residues. In nucleotides, the CDR3 is TGTGCCAGCAGTTACCTTGGGACAGCCTTATCGGGAACTGAAGCTTTCTTT. Translating gives CASSYLGTALSGTEAFF.

This rearrangement joins TRBV19 to TRBJ2-7; D is perhaps TRBD2 (8 bases). V was trimmed by 8 bases and J by 1 base, leaving 18 bases between them. CDR1 and CDR2 from the germline V gene are LNHDA and SQIVND (reference sequence). This CDR3 is 15 amino acids long. The CDR3 nucleotides read TGTGCCAGTCGGGAGGGGGCAGAGGCATCCTACGAGCAGTACTTC. This codes for CASREGAEASYEQYF. The full variable domain, with the rest looked up from reference TRBV19 and TRBJ2-7, is DGGITQSPKYLFRKEGQNVTLSCEQNLNHDAMYWYRQDPGQGLRLIYYSQIVNDFQKGDIAEGYSVSREKKESFPLTVTSAQKNPTAFYLCASREGAEASYEQYFGPGTRLTVT.

This chain joins TRBV20-1 and TRBJ2-5; TRBD2 might be the D (6 bases). V was clipped by 6 bases and J by 5 bases, with 13 bases between them. This CDR3 has 12 residues. Germline loops: CDR1 DFQATT, CDR2 SNEGSKA (reference sequence). The CDR3 region has the DNA TGCAGTGCCAGTGGGGACTTCGAGACCCAGTACTTC. It encodes CSASGDFETQYF.

The genes are TRBV3-1 (or the pseudogene TRBV3-2) and TRBJ2-7; 10 bases agree with TRBD2. The CDR3 has 14 residues. Germline V gene sequence: CDR1 LGHDT, CDR2 YNNKEL (reference sequence). V lost 4 bases to trimming and J lost 2 bases; unmatched junction nucleotides: 2. This chain's CDR3 is CASSPLAGTYEQYF. The CDR3 region has the DNA TGTGCCAGCAGCCCACTAGCGGGGACCTACGAGCAGTACTTC.

The chain has TRBV28 and TRBJ2-2; no reliable D call. Germline V CDR1 and CDR2: MDHEN, SYDVKM. The CDR3 is 15 amino acids. The V gene lost 6 bases and the J gene lost 3 bases, with 14 bases spanning the gap. In nucleotides, the CDR3 is TGTGCCAGCAGCCGACTTGTCCTGGACACCGGGGAGCTGTTTTTT. It encodes CASSRLVLDTGELFF. Variable domain in full (rest from reference TRBV28 and TRBJ2-2): DVKVTQSSRYLVKRTGEKVFLECVQDMDHENMFWYRQDPGLGLRLIYFSYDVKMKEKGDIPEGYSVSREKKERFSLILESASTNQTSMYLCASSRLVLDTGELFFGEGSRLTVL.

The chain joins TRBV4-1 to TRBJ1-1; D ambiguous. V was clipped by 3 bases and J by 2 bases, with 13 bases between them. Per germline, CDR1 MGHRA and CDR2 YSYEKL. The CDR3 extends over 15 amino acids. The DNA for the CDR3 is TGCGCCAGCAGCCAGATCTTTGCAGTCAACACTGAAGCTTTCTTT. Amino acids: CASSQIFAVNTEAFF.

This chain uses TRBV6-5 with TRBJ2-5, with D unclear. CDR1 MNHEY and CDR2 SVGAGI come from the germline V gene. This CDR3 has 13 residues. Trimming pared 7 bases from V and 5 bases from J, leaving 14 bases between. The CDR3 DNA reads as TGTGCCAGCACCGAACGCGACTTGGAGACCCAGTACTTC. Residues: CASTERDLETQYF.

The chain is built from TRBV28 and TRBJ1-5, with D hard to call. The CDR3 runs 15 residues. V was trimmed by 2 bases and J by 0 bases, leaving 8 bases between them. The V gene's germline CDR1 is MDHEN and CDR2 SYDVKM. Here the CDR3 DNA reads TGTGCCAGCAGTTTAGAGGTGGGTAGCAATCAGCCCCAGCATTTT. Protein sequence: CASSLEVGSNQPQHF.